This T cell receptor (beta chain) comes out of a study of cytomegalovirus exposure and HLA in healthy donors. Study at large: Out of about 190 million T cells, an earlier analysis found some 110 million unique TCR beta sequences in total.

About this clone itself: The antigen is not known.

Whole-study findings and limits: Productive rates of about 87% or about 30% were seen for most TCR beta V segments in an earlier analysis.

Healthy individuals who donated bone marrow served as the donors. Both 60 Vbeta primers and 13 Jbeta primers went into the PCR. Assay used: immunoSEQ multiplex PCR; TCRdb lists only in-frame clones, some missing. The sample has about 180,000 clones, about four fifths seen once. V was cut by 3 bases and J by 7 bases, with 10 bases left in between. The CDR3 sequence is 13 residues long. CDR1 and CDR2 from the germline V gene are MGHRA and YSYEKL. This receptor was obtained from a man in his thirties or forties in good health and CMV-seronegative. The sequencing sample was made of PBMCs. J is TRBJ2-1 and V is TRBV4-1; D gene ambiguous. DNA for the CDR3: TGCGCCAGCAGCCAGCGCCCTTTGAATGAGCAGTTCTTC. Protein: CASSQRPLNEQFF.